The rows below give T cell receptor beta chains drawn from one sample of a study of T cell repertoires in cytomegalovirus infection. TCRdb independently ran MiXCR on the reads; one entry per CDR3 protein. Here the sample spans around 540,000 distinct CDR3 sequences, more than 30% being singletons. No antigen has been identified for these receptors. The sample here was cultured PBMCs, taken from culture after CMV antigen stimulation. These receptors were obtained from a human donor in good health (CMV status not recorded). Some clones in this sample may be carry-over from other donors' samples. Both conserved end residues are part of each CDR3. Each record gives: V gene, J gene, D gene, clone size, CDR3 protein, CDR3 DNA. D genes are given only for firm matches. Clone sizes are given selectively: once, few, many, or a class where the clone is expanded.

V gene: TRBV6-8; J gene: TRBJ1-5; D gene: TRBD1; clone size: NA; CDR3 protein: CASRRTRTGYGDQPQHF; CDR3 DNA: TGTGCCAGCAGGCGAACTAGGACAGGGTATGGGGATCAGCCCCAGCATTTT
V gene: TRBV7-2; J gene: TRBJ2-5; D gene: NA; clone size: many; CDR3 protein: CASSLEGRVSAQYF; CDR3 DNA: TGTGCCAGCAGCTTAGAGGGCAGGGTCTCGGCCCAGTACTTC
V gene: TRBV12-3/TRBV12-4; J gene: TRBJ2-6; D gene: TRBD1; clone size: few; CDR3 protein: CASTPGGSGANVLTF; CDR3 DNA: TGTGCCAGCACCCCAGGGGGCTCTGGGGCCAACGTCCTGACTTTC
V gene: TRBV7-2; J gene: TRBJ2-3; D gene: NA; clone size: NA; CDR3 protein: CASSLVRASVQYF; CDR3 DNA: TGTGCCAGCAGCTTAGTGAGGGCTTCAGTGCAGTATTTT
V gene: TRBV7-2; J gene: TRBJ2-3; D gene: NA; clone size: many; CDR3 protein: CASSPSVADTQYF; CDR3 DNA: TGTGCCAGCAGCCCATCGGTGGCAGATACGCAGTATTTT
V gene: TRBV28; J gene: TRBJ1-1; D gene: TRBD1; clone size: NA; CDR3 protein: CASSEPGQLNTEAFF; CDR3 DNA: TGTGCCAGCAGTGAACCGGGACAGCTGAACACTGAAGCTTTCTTT
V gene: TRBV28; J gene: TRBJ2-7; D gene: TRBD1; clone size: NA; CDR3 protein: CASSLRGIYEQYF; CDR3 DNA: TGTGCCAGCAGTCTCAGGGGGATCTACGAGCAGTACTTC
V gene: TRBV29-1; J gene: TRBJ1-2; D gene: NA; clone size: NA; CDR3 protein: CSAYGGFGDYGYTF; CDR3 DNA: TGCAGCGCCTATGGAGGGTTTGGGGACTATGGCTACACCTTC
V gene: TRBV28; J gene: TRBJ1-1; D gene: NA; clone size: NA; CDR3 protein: CASSLGGIADTEAFF; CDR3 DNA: TGTGCCAGCAGTCTAGGGGGGATAGCGGACACTGAAGCTTTCTTT
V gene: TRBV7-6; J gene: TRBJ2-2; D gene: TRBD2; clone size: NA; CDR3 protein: CASRQSGAPPGRELFF; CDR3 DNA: TGTGCCAGCAGACAAAGCGGGGCGCCCCCTGGGAGGGAGCTGTTTTTT
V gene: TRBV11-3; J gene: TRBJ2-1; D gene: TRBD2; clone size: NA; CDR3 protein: CASSPGGAGLYEQFF; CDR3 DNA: TGTGCCAGCAGCCCCGGGGGGGCGGGACTCTATGAGCAGTTCTTC
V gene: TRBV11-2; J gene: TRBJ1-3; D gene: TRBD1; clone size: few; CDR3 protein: CASSYGQEGNTIYF; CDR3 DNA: TGTGCCAGCAGCTACGGACAGGAGGGAAACACCATATATTTT
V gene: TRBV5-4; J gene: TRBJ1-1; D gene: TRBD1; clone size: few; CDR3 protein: CASSIRQGANTEAFF; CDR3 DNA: TGTGCCAGCAGCATTCGACAGGGGGCGAACACTGAAGCTTTCTTT